Listed here is a single TCR beta chain. The data originate from a study of blood T cell repertoires in COVID-19. The protocol was immunoSEQ multiplex PCR, while the TCRdb copy is restricted to in-frame clones and leaves out a portion. The repertoire holds roughly 100,000 clones, with 80% to 95% as singletons. The CDR3 is 9 amino acids. Deletions cut 11 bases from V and 15 bases from J, with 14 bases between. The germline gives CDR1 MNHEY, CDR2 SMNVEV (reference sequence). The chain couples TRBV27 to TRBJ2-1; D gene uncertain. Sequencing was carried out using peripheral blood. The source of this sequence is a woman aged 45-65 years with COVID-19, enrolled during active disease. As DNA, the CDR3 is TGTGCCGAACTCCTAGACGGGTTCTTC. Its translation: CAELLDGFF.